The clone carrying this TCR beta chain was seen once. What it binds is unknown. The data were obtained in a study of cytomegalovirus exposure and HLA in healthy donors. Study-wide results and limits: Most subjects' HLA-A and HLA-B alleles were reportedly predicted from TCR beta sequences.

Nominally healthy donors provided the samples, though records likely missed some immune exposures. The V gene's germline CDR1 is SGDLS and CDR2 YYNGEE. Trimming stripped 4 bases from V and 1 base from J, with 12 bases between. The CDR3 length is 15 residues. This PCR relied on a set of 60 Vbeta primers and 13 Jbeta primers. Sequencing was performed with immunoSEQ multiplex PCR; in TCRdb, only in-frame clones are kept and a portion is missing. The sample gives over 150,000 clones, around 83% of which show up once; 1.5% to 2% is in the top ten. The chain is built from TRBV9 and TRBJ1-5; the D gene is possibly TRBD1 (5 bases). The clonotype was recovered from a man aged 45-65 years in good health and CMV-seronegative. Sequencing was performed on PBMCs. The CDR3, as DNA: TGTGCCAGCAGCTTCGGGGGTAGGAGCAATCAGCCCCAGCATTTT. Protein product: CASSFGGRSNQPQHF.